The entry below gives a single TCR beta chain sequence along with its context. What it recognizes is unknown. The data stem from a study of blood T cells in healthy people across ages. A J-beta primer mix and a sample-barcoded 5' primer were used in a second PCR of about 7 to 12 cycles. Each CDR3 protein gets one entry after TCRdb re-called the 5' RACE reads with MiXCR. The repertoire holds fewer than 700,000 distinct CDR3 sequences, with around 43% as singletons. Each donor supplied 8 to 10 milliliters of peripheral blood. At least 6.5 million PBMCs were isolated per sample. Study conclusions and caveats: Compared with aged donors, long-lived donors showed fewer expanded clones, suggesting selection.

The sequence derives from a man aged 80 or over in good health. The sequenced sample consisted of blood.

The chain's CDR3 is CASSQSPSVETQYF. CDR3 bases: TGCGCCAGCAGCCAGAGCCCTAGCGTGGAGACCCAGTACTTC. V is TRBV4-1 and J is TRBJ2-5; D might be TRBD2 (6 bases). Germline V gene sequence: CDR1 MGHRA, CDR2 YSYEKL. This CDR3 spans 14 amino acids. Trimming left V 3 bases short and J 5 bases short, with 13 bases between.